This entry lists 6 T cell receptor beta chains sequenced from one sample in a study of blood T cell repertoires in COVID-19 (dated by TCRdb to about 2020). Library prep was done by the immunoSEQ multiplex PCR assay. Sourced from immuneACCESS, this table was stored by TCRdb with only in-frame sequences that have V and J called. A share of the clones is absent; for the studies checked, an unresolved V gene accounts for under half, and the remainder has no known explanation. The sample contains 310,000 or so clones, roughly 92% of them found a single time. Roughly 2.3% of the sample comes from the top ten. The sequencing sample was made of peripheral blood. The receptors come from a woman aged 25 to 45 with COVID-19, enrolled during active disease.

The chain joins TRBV2 to TRBJ1-2; 7 bases are shared with TRBD1. The CDR3 length is 13 residues. J was trimmed by 8 bases and V by 6 bases; bases with no gene match: 9. The germline CDR1 and CDR2 sequences are SNHLY and FYNNEI. CDR3 sequence (DNA): TGTGCCAGCAGCCTCTACAGGGGACGCGGCTACACCTTC. Its translation is CASSLYRGRGYTF.

The CDR3 sequence: CASSRTGSGGTGELFF. As DNA, the CDR3 is TGCGCCAGCTCCCGGACAGGGTCGGGAGGCACCGGGGAGCTGTTTTTT. This chain uses TRBV5-1 with TRBJ2-2, with D maybe TRBD1 (8 bases). The CDR3 has 16 amino acids. V gave up 7 bases and J gave up 4 bases, with 20 bases separating them. Germline V lookup: CDR1 SGHRS, CDR2 YFSETQ. Full variable domain (outside the CDR3, taken from reference TRBV5-1 and TRBJ2-2): KAGVTQTPRYLIKTRGQQVTLSCSPISGHRSVSWYQQTPGQGLQFLFEYFSETQRNKGNFPGRFSGRQFSNSRSEMNVSTLELGDSALYLCASSRTGSGGTGELFFGEGSRLTVL.

The rearrangement links TRBV28 to TRBJ1-3; D is unclear. The germline V gene encodes CDR1 MDHEN and CDR2 SYDVKM. CDR3 size: 12 residues. V lost 6 bases, J lost 9 bases, and 12 bases lay in between. The CDR3 DNA reads as TGTGCCAGCAGCCTACGACAAGGCACCATATATTTT. It yields the protein CASSLRQGTIYF.

J is TRBJ1-6 and V is TRBV7-3; TRBD1 matches at 7 bases. With 0 bases clipped from V and 6 bases from J, the junction kept 2 bases outside the gene matches. Germline-derived CDR1 and CDR2 are SGHTA and FQGTGA. The CDR3 covers 15 residues. The CDR3 DNA is TGTGCCAGCAGCTTAACGGGACAGAGTAATTCACCCCTCCACTTT. Residues: CASSLTGQSNSPLHF.

This chain uses TRBV7-2 with TRBJ2-1, with 7 positions matching TRBD2. Germline V lookup: CDR1 SGHTA, CDR2 FQGNSA. The CDR3 spans 14 residues. Trimming at V came to 5 bases and at J to 4 bases, leaving 5 bases not matched to a gene. The CDR3 coding sequence is TGTGCCAGCAGCCCCGGGACTACTTACAATGAGCAGTTCTTC. This encodes CASSPGTTYNEQFF.

The rearrangement links TRBV27 to TRBJ2-1; 8 nucleotides match TRBD2. CDR3 length: 16 amino acids. The V gene's germline CDR1 is MNHEY and CDR2 SMNVEV (reference sequence). With V trimmed by 6 bases and J by 0 bases, 7 bases remained unmatched. DNA of the CDR3: TGTGCCAGCAGCTCCCCAAGCGGGAGCTCCTACAATGAGCAGTTCTTC. Translating gives CASSSPSGSSYNEQFF.